The 22 T cell receptor beta chains reported below all come from one sample, sequenced in a study of cytomegalovirus exposure and HLA in healthy donors. The PCR ran on 60 Vbeta and 13 Jbeta primers. This table comes from immunoSEQ multiplex PCR, and its TCRdb copy is limited to in-frame clones, with some not included. The sample includes under 250,000 clones, more than 70% of them seen just once. Sequencing was done on a sample of PBMCs. The receptors originated from a boy between 10 and 17 years old in good health and CMV-seronegative.

V and J are TRBV14 and TRBJ2-6; the match to TRBD1 covers 7 bases. V trimming: 4 bases; J trimming: 0 bases; junction bases outside the gene matches: 6. Germline assignment: CDR1 SGHDN and CDR2 FVKESK. The CDR3 contains 17 residues. Here the CDR3 DNA reads TGTGCCAGCAGCCCGGACAGGCCCAGCTCTGGGGCCAACGTCCTGACTTTC. This encodes CASSPDRPSSGANVLTF. Drawing the rest from reference TRBV14 and TRBJ2-6, the complete variable domain is EAGVTQFPSHSVIEKGQTVTLRCDPISGHDNLYWYRRVMGKEIKFLLHFVKESKQDESGMPNNRFLAERTGGTYSTLKVQPAELEDSGVYFCASSPDRPSSGANVLTFGAGSRLTVL.

The chain couples TRBV7-3 to TRBJ2-1, with 10 bases lining up with TRBD2. The V and J ends lost 5 bases and 0 bases, in that order; junction bases with no gene match: 4. The germline V gene encodes CDR1 SGHTA and CDR2 FQGTGA. The CDR3 sequence is 16 residues long. CDR3 bases: TGTGCCAGCAGCCTATTAGCGGGGGGCTCCTACAATGAGCAGTTCTTC. The encoded protein is CASSLLAGGSYNEQFF.

The chain links TRBV27 to TRBJ2-7; 11 bases line up with TRBD1. The CDR3 has 15 amino acids. The V gene end was trimmed by 3 bases and the J gene end by 2 bases; junction bases not matched to a gene: 3. Germline V lookup: CDR1 MNHEY, CDR2 SMNVEV (reference sequence). CDR3 sequence (DNA): TGTGCCAGCAGTTTCTCGGGACAGGGGGCCTACGAGCAGTACTTC. Translation: CASSFSGQGAYEQYF.

In this sample, this clone turned up once. The rearrangement joins TRBV5-6 to TRBJ1-2; tentative D call: TRBD1 (5 bases). The V gene's germline CDR1 is SGHDT and CDR2 YYEEEE. The CDR3 extends over 14 amino acids. V lost 1 base, J lost 3 bases, and 10 bases lay in between. The CDR3 DNA follows: TGTGCCAGCAGCTTGTTACAGGTGGACTATGGCTACACCTTC. Translated: CASSLLQVDYGYTF.

This clone has just a few counts. The CDR3 DNA reads TGTGCCAGCAGTTTATCGGGACTAGCGGGAGGGCCGGGGGAGACCCAGTACTTC. Translated, it gives CASSLSGLAGGPGETQYF. The rearrangement uses TRBV27 and TRBJ2-5; 16 nucleotides agree with TRBD2. The V gene's germline CDR1 is MNHEY and CDR2 SMNVEV (reference sequence). The CDR3 is 18 amino acids. V was pared by 0 bases and J by 5 bases, with 6 bases of the junction left unmatched.

CDR3 nucleotides: TGTGCCAGCAGTGACAGGGGGCTTAATGAAAAACTGTTTTTT. Encoded protein: CASSDRGLNEKLFF. J is TRBJ1-4 and V is TRBV6-1, with 8 bases aligning to TRBD1. Germline CDR1 and CDR2: MNHNS and SASEGT. Unmatched junction bases numbered 1, after V lost 3 bases and J lost 4 bases. The CDR3 totals 14 residues.

This clone came up once. V gene TRBV11-2 combines with J gene TRBJ2-1; D may be TRBD2 (7 bases). Trimming cost V 7 bases and J 4 bases, with 23 bases left between them. Germline loops: CDR1 SGHAT, CDR2 FQNNGV. CDR3 size: 17 residues. CDR3 region: CASTSQRGGRRYNEQFF. DNA for the CDR3: TGTGCCAGCACCAGTCAGAGGGGGGGACGTCGTTACAATGAGCAGTTCTTC.

The V gene is TRBV2, the J gene TRBJ2-5, with a tentative D call TRBD2 (5 bases). The CDR3 is 14 amino acids. The germline gives CDR1 SNHLY, CDR2 FYNNEI. Trimming took 7 bases from V and 2 from J, leaving 14 bases between them. CDR3 nucleotide sequence: TGTGCCAGCACGGTAGGGAGCGAACAAGAGACCCAGTACTTC. It codes for CASTVGSEQETQYF.

The CDR3 is CASSELDGGYTF. For the CDR3, the DNA is TGTGCCAGCAGTGAACTAGACGGTGGCTACACCTTC. The chain uses TRBV25-1 and TRBJ1-2; D is unclear. V shed 2 bases and J shed 7 bases, with 8 bases lying between them. There are 12 residues in the CDR3. Germline V gene sequence: CDR1 MGHDK, CDR2 SYGVNS.

V gene TRBV11-3 combines with J gene TRBJ1-3; no clear D gene. The germline gives CDR1 SGHNT, CDR2 YENEEA. The CDR3 runs to 12 residues. V lost 5 bases, J lost 8 bases, and 10 bases lay in between. CDR3 loop: CASSPPGDTIYF. CDR3 DNA sequence: TGTGCCAGCAGCCCTCCCGGGGACACCATATATTTT.

In its sample, this clone was seen once. This chain uses TRBV19 with TRBJ2-1; TRBD2 agrees at 15 bases. With 5 bases clipped from V and 7 bases from J, the junction kept 6 bases outside the gene matches. This CDR3 has 16 residues. The germline V gene has CDR1 LNHDA and CDR2 SQIVND (reference sequence). CDR3 nucleotides: TGTGCCAGTAGTCCAGGGACTAGCGGGAGGTGGAATGAGCAGTTCTTC. It codes for CASSPGTSGRWNEQFF.

The chain couples TRBV6-4 to TRBJ2-1; 8 bases fit TRBD2. From germline, CDR1 is MRHNA and CDR2 SNTAGT. V lost 3 bases to trimming and J lost 0 bases; unmatched junction nucleotides: 1. The CDR3 contains 15 residues. For the CDR3, the DNA is TGTGCCAGCAGTGAGAGCGGGAGCTCCTACAATGAGCAGTTCTTC. It yields the protein CASSESGSSYNEQFF.

The DNA of the CDR3 is TGTGCCAGCAGCTTAGGAGAAGTCTACGAGCAGTACTTC. Translation: CASSLGEVYEQYF. The chain links TRBV7-9 to TRBJ2-7; D ambiguous. V lost 1 base, J lost 3 bases, and 7 bases lay in between. Germline CDR1 is SEHNR and CDR2 is FQNEAQ (reference sequence). The CDR3 contains 13 residues.

V usage is TRBV6-5 and J usage is TRBJ2-7, with 9 bases identical to TRBD1. The CDR3 totals 16 residues. The germline CDR1 and CDR2 sequences are MNHEY and SVGAGI. J gave up 0 bases and V 4 bases, and 7 bases lay outside the gene matches. The CDR3 sequence is CASSSPTGGISYEQYF. In DNA, the CDR3 is TGTGCCAGCAGTTCTCCGACAGGGGGAATCTCCTACGAGCAGTACTTC.

This clone was counted a few times. Other DNA sequences in the sample encode the same CDR3. The V gene is TRBV6-6, the J gene TRBJ1-2, with a possible D match to TRBD1 (6 bases). The ends were cut back, 0 bases at V and 2 bases at J, with 7 bases in the middle. The CDR3 covers 14 residues. The germline V gene encodes CDR1 MNHNY and CDR2 SVGAGI (reference sequence). The CDR3 protein is CASSYSDRNYGYTF. As DNA, the CDR3 is TGTGCCAGCAGTTACTCGGACAGAAACTATGGCTACACCTTC.

The rearrangement uses TRBV6-5 and TRBJ1-1; no clear D gene. Trimming took off 6 bases at V and 5 bases at J, with 19 bases between the two ends. The CDR3 is 15 amino acids. Germline V gives CDR1 MNHEY, CDR2 SVGAGI. CDR3 amino acids: CASSSLSGGETEAFF. The CDR3 nucleotides read TGTGCCAGCAGCTCCCTCTCTGGCGGGGAAACTGAAGCTTTCTTT.

This sequence joins TRBV29-1 and TRBJ2-7, with 8 positions matching TRBD1. CDR1 and CDR2 (germline): SQVTM, ANQGSEA. The CDR3 is made up of 14 amino acids. With 4 bases clipped from V and 3 bases from J, the junction kept 8 bases outside the gene matches. The CDR3 loop reads CSVARQGNYYEQYF. CDR3 nucleotide sequence: TGCAGCGTTGCCCGACAGGGGAATTACTACGAGCAGTACTTC.

The chain uses TRBV19 and TRBJ1-1; TRBD1 might be the D (6 bases). CDR3 length equals 15 residues. Per germline, CDR1 LNHDA and CDR2 SQIVND (reference sequence). The V and J ends lost 7 bases and 0 bases respectively, with 15 bases between them. The chain's CDR3 is CASTPGTQLNTEAFF. CDR3 nucleotide sequence: TGTGCCAGTACCCCTGGGACACAATTGAACACTGAAGCTTTCTTT.

The V gene is TRBV5-1, the J gene TRBJ2-7; 7 nucleotides match TRBD2. The germline CDR1 and CDR2 sequences are SGHRS and YFSETQ. Trimming at V came to 2 bases and at J to 0 bases, leaving 8 bases not matched to a gene. The CDR3 length is 16 residues. In DNA form, the CDR3 reads TGCGCCAGCAGCTTTGGGGACCGGGACTACTCCTACGAGCAGTACTTC. It encodes CASSFGDRDYSYEQYF.

The V gene is TRBV27, the J gene TRBJ1-2; D call uncertain. In germline, CDR1 is MNHEY, CDR2 SMNVEV (reference sequence). Trimming cost V 0 bases and J 5 bases, with 7 bases left between them. CDR3 length equals 13 residues. This chain's CDR3 is CASSLSPRYGYTF. The DNA for the CDR3 is TGTGCCAGCAGTTTATCCCCTCGTTATGGCTACACCTTC.

The V and J genes are TRBV5-4 and TRBJ2-5; 8 nucleotides align to TRBD1. Germline V CDR1 and CDR2: SGHNT, YYREEE (reference sequence). This CDR3 comprises 14 residues. After removal of 2 bases from V and 5 bases from J, the junction contained 5 bases not matched to a gene. CDR3 amino acids: CASSFLRGQETQYF. DNA of the CDR3: TGTGCCAGCAGCTTTCTCAGGGGGCAGGAGACCCAGTACTTC.

V usage is TRBV9 and J usage is TRBJ1-2; the D is unclear. The CDR3 has 15 residues. Trimming stripped 1 base from V and 3 bases from J, with 13 bases between. The germline V gene encodes CDR1 SGDLS and CDR2 YYNGEE. The CDR3 loop is CASSVTFADYYGYTF. DNA for the CDR3: TGTGCCAGCAGCGTAACCTTCGCAGATTACTATGGCTACACCTTC. The full variable domain, rest sourced from reference TRBV9 and TRBJ1-2, is DSGVTQTPKHLITATGQRVTLRCSPRSGDLSVYWYQQSLDQGLQFLIQYYNGEERAKGNILERFSAQQFPDLHSELNLSSLELGDSALYFCASSVTFADYYGYTFGSGTRLTVV.